This TCR beta chain is from a study of Graves' ophthalmopathy and Graves' hyperthyroidism. The wider study: The study drew peripheral blood at initial diagnosis, before any treatment.

In its sample, this clonotype was seen a few times. Antigen unknown. Overall study findings and caveats: Thyroid clonotypes that were expanded above 0.001 frequency mostly also appeared in blood.

The authors amplified TCR beta CDR3 regions, and they did so from RNA transcripts for repertoire sequencing. A first-round RT-PCR used HTBI primers, followed by a second-round multiplex PCR. TCRdb re-called the multiplex PCR reads through MiXCR, storing one row per CDR3 protein. The data hold about 740,000 distinct CDR3 sequences, with approximately 40% observed a single time. This CDR3 has 16 residues. Germline assignment: CDR1 MGHRA and CDR2 YSYEKL. V was clipped by 4 bases and J by 10 bases, with 23 bases between them. The study enrolled ophthalmopathy donors with moderate-to-severe activity, CAS ≥3, NOSPECS ≥4 and duration under 3 months. The study excluded patients with other autoimmune diseases, uncontrolled infections, pregnancy or lactation.

Sequencing input: peripheral blood. The receptor comes from an adult man with Graves' ophthalmopathy. This rearrangement joins TRBV4-1 to TRBJ1-3; possible D gene TRBD1, 6 bases. CDR3 coding DNA: TGCGCCAGCAGCCTGAGCACGGGGGCTAATTGGAGGACCATATATTTT. It translates to CASSLSTGANWRTIYF.